Reported below is one T cell receptor (beta chain). It lacks a known antigen. Per-base quality was not reported, and no clone a single base away is much larger than it. The collaborating institutions used their own protocols to collect whole blood in K2EDTA tubes. For TCRbeta analysis, collaborator samples were shipped as frozen whole blood, as isolated PBMCs, or as DNA extracted from either sample type. The data stem from a study of blood T cell repertoires in COVID-19 (dated by TCRdb to 2020 to 2022). For the study in its entirety: Samples covering the acute and convalescent phases of COVID-19 were provided by collaborators in the United States, Italy and Spain. The prospective study material was composed of cDNA or gDNA derived from T cells, B-cell-depleted T cells, or PBMCs. The repertoires were released in a freely available public database intended as a resource for research on the immune response to SARS-CoV-2. A de-identified subject ID, COVID-19 status, age in years and sex were almost always included in the sample metadata. Where available, HLA class I and class II types were obtained from metadata supplied by the sample provider rather than from assay-based typing. The dataset comprised deeply sampled blood TCRbeta repertoires from subjects exposed to, actively infected with, or recovered from COVID-19. The samples were drawn from two sources: the first 160 participants of the ongoing ImmuneRACE study, and fewer than 1,500 subjects contributed by 6 global collaborators. The research as a whole found: The quantity of clinical and demographic metadata differed by source and by participant and was supplied without curation.

The immunoSEQ Assay, a bias-controlled multiplex PCR, was used to amplify TCRbeta CDR3 regions from genomic DNA. The published analysis was carried out like this. The number of nucleated cells in each sample was estimated from the amplification of reference gene primers within the assay. Sequence reads were collapsed and filtered to measure the absolute abundance of every unique TCRbeta CDR3 rearrangement. Productive Simpson clonality was computed per sample as the square root of Simpson's diversity index over productive rearrangements. This is the immuneACCESS table as TCRdb keeps it, with only in-frame sequences that have V and J called. A part of the clones is gone; compared with another copy, unresolved V genes explain less than half, and the rest is unexplained. V and J calls and clone size are those listed in that table; D and trimming were worked out from the DNA. The table for this sample lists 90,000 to 120,000 clones; about 90% of them were counted only once. The ten largest clones represent under 1.5% of the sample.

V is trimmed back by 4 bases and J by 0 bases, and the junction contains 4 bases that no gene match accounts for. The CDR3, cysteine through phenylalanine, is 14 amino acids long. Only the CDR3 DNA is retained, 42 bases long and in frame from the first base. The germline V gene yields SGHRS for CDR1 and YFSETQ for CDR2. Sample: peripheral blood. This TCR was recovered from a woman under 40 with acute or convalescent COVID-19. The sequence is built from TRBV5-1 and TRBJ2-7; 7 junctional bases match TRBD1. The DNA is TGCGCCAGCAGCCCAAGACAGGGCTCCTACGAGCAGTACTTC. The encoded protein is CASSPRQGSYEQYF. The full variable domain, with segments outside the CDR3 supplied by the reference TRBV5-1 and TRBJ2-7 proteins, appears as KAGVTQTPRYLIKTRGQQVTLSCSPISGHRSVSWYQQTPGQGLQFLFEYFSETQRNKGNFPGRFSGRQFSNSRSEMNVSTLELGDSALYLCASSPRQGSYEQYFGPGTRLTVT.